These T cell receptor beta chains were read from a single sample in a study of T cells in Graves' hyperthyroidism and ophthalmopathy. TCRdb reanalysed the multiplex PCR reads using MiXCR and keeps one entry per CDR3 protein. The repertoire holds more than 35,000 distinct CDR3 sequences, approximately 49% seen once, with about 30% in the top ten. The sequenced material came from peripheral blood or thyroid tissue (not recorded which). Every receptor here comes from a woman aged 45-65 years with Graves' hyperthyroidism. Both conserved end residues are part of each CDR3. The order of the fields is D gene, V gene, clone size, J gene, CDR3 DNA, CDR3 protein. A D gene is named only where the DNA matches it firmly. Rows may omit the clone size; those that give it use once, few, many or a size class.

>TRBD1|TRBV25-1|-|TRBJ2-7
TGTGCCAGCAGTTCCTCAGCGGCAGGGGGCCTCCCCTACGAGCAGTACTTC
CASSSSAAGGLPYEQYF
>TRBD2|TRBV7-2|many|TRBJ2-5
TGTGCCAGCAGCCGGGAGCTAGCGGGAGGGGAGACCCAGTACTTC
CASSRELAGGETQYF
>TRBD1|TRBV7-8|-|TRBJ1-4
TGTGCCAGCAGCTTAGCGCGGGACAGCCCTAATGAAAAACTGTTTTTT
CASSLARDSPNEKLFF
>-|TRBV7-2|-|TRBJ1-6
TGTGCCAGCCAAGGATCACCCCTCCACTTT
CASQGSPLHF
>-|TRBV7-2|many|TRBJ2-3
TGTGCCAGCAGCTCGGACTACAACACAGATACGCAGTATTTT
CASSSDYNTDTQYF
>TRBD1|TRBV2|many|TRBJ2-7
TGTGCCAGCAAGGACAGGGGAGGCACCTACGAGCAGTACTTC
CASKDRGGTYEQYF
>TRBD2|TRBV10-3|-|TRBJ2-3
TGTGCCATCAGTCACGCCCTCATACTGGGACTAGCGGGGGCAGATACGCAGTATTTT
CAISHALILGLAGADTQYF
>-|TRBV4-3|many|TRBJ2-7
TGCGCCAGCAGCCAAGATACCACAGGGAGTTCCTACGAGCAGTACTTC
CASSQDTTGSSYEQYF
>TRBD1|TRBV27|-|TRBJ2-5
TGTGCCAGCAGTATCGGACAGGTGATAGGAGAGACCCAGTACTTC
CASSIGQVIGETQYF
>-|TRBV7-3|many|TRBJ2-2
TGTGCCAGCAGCATCCAGGGCGGGTTTGGAACCGGGGAGCTGTTTTTT
CASSIQGGFGTGELFF
>-|TRBV20-1|few|TRBJ1-2
TGCAGTGCACAGGACGGTTCCAACTATGGCTACACCTTC
CSAQDGSNYGYTF
>TRBD1|TRBV9|many|TRBJ2-7
TGTGCCAGCAGCGTAGGAGGGGAGACAGGGGTCAAGCAGTACTTC
CASSVGGETGVKQYF
>-|TRBV5-1|-|TRBJ2-2
TGCGCCAGCAGGGAGCCGGGAAAACGTGCGGGTCACGGGGAGCTGTTTTTT
CASREPGKRAGHGELFF
>TRBD1|TRBV20-1|-|TRBJ1-2
TGCAGTGCCTTTAAGGACAGGGGGCGATGGGAGAATGGCTACACCTTC
CSAFKDRGRWENGYTF
>TRBD2|TRBV6-1|-|TRBJ2-7
TGTGCCAGCAACAGACTAGCGGGAGTGAACGAGCAGTACTTC
CASNRLAGVNEQYF
>-|TRBV7-6|-|TRBJ2-5
TGTGCCAGCAGCCTCGCGGTGAAGACCCAGTACTTC
CASSLAVKTQYF
>TRBD2|TRBV20-1|-|TRBJ2-5
TGCAGTGCTGGAGGACCAGCGGGAGGGCCCCATCGCGAACAGTACTTC
CSAGGPAGGPHREQYF
>-|TRBV4-3|many|TRBJ2-7
TGCGCCAGCAGCCAAGACAGGGAGAGTGCTCACGAGCAGTACTTC
CASSQDRESAHEQYF
>TRBD2|TRBV24-1|many|TRBJ2-3
TGTGCCACCAGTGATCCTAGCGGGAGTATGGATACGCAGTATTTT
CATSDPSGSMDTQYF
>-|TRBV29-1|-|TRBJ1-2
TGCAGCATGACAGAGGGGAGCCGCTACACCTTC
CSMTEGSRYTF
>-|TRBV7-9|-|TRBJ2-1
TGTGCCAGCAGCTTCGGATGGGGTTACAATGAGCAGTTCTTC
CASSFGWGYNEQFF
>-|TRBV2|-|TRBJ2-5
TGTGCCAGCAGCCCCGGGACACAAGAGACCCAGTACTTC
CASSPGTQETQYF
>-|TRBV7-2|once|TRBJ2-7
TGTGCCAGCAGCTCCCACAGGGCGGAGGGCGGGGAGCAGTACTTC
CASSSHRAEGGEQYF
>TRBD1|TRBV20-1|-|TRBJ1-5
TGCAGTGCCGACAGGGGGAATCAGCCCCAGCATTTT
CSADRGNQPQHF
>TRBD1|TRBV4-2|-|TRBJ2-7
TGTGCCAGCAGCATGGACAGGGGCTCCTACGAGCAGTACTTC
CASSMDRGSYEQYF
>TRBD1|TRBV7-2|medium-sized|TRBJ1-2
TGTGCCAGCAGCTTAGACTACAGGGGAAACTATGGCTACACCTTC
CASSLDYRGNYGYTF
>TRBD1|TRBV29-1|medium-sized|TRBJ1-1
TGCAGCGTTGCGTGGCAGGGGGCGAACACTGAAGCTTTCTTT
CSVAWQGANTEAFF
>-|TRBV6-2/TRBV6-3|many|TRBJ1-2
TGTGCCAGCAGTTTACCACCAGGGACCTATGGCTACACCTTC
CASSLPPGTYGYTF
>TRBD1|TRBV20-1|many|TRBJ1-6
TGCAGTGCCCAGACCCCTCAGGGGGCGCGAAGGTCACCCCTCCACTTT
CSAQTPQGARRSPLHF